This passage covers 13 T cell receptor beta chains from one sample sequenced in a study of CD8 T cells in Susac syndrome. An input of about 0.5 to 1 ug of RNA was subjected to reverse transcription using random hexamers. TCRdb reprocessed the immunoSEQ multiplex PCR reads via MiXCR and lists one record per CDR3 protein. Here the sample spans about 120,000 distinct CDR3 sequences, 96% being singletons. Sequencing was carried out using CD4+ T cells from PBMCs. These receptors were taken from a human donor with Susac syndrome.

This rearrangement joins TRBV29-1 to TRBJ2-1, with TRBD1 matching over 7 bases. CDR3 length: 15 amino acids. The V and J ends lost 6 bases and 7 bases, in that order; junction bases with no gene match: 15. Germline V CDR1 and CDR2: SQVTM, ANQGSEA. The CDR3 sequence is CSVAVTTGVANEQFF. The CDR3 DNA is TGCAGCGTCGCGGTTACTACAGGGGTGGCGAATGAGCAGTTCTTC.

The V call is TRBV6-6, the J call TRBJ2-1; D possibly uses TRBD1 or TRBD2 (5 bases each). Deletions cut 4 bases from V and 9 bases from J, with 13 bases between. CDR3 length: 13 amino acids. Germline V gene sequence: CDR1 MNHNY, CDR2 SVGAGI (reference sequence). DNA for the CDR3: TGTGCCAGCAGTTCCCCGCCTGGGGGTGAGCAGTTCTTC. Translation: CASSSPPGGEQFF.

This clonotype was seen just once. This chain connects TRBV5-4 to TRBJ2-5; D perhaps matches TRBD2 (6 bases). The V gene lost 0 bases and the J gene lost 3 bases, with 12 bases spanning the gap. CDR1 is SGHNT, CDR2 YYREEE, per germline (reference sequence). This CDR3 contains 15 residues. The CDR3 spells CASSLAAGGKETQYF. The CDR3 DNA reads as TGTGCCAGCAGCTTGGCGGCCGGAGGGAAAGAGACCCAGTACTTC.

The chain links TRBV5-1 to TRBJ2-1; 11 nucleotides align to TRBD2. Germline-derived CDR1 and CDR2 are SGHRS and YFSETQ. Trimming at V came to 5 bases and at J to 5 bases, leaving 6 bases not matched to a gene. The CDR3 is made up of 15 amino acids. In DNA form, the CDR3 reads TGCGCCAGCAGTCGTACTAGCGGGAGTAACAATGAGCAGTTCTTC. Residues: CASSRTSGSNNEQFF. The full variable domain, rest sourced from reference TRBV5-1 and TRBJ2-1, is KAGVTQTPRYLIKTRGQQVTLSCSPISGHRSVSWYQQTPGQGLQFLFEYFSETQRNKGNFPGRFSGRQFSNSRSEMNVSTLELGDSALYLCASSRTSGSNNEQFFGPGTRLTVL.

This chain joins TRBV5-4 and TRBJ2-7; the match to TRBD2 covers 7 bases. Losses at the gene ends were 0 bases for V and 3 bases for J; bases not matched to a gene: 6. The CDR3 runs to 15 residues. In germline, CDR1 is SGHNT, CDR2 YYREEE (reference sequence). CDR3 loop: CASSLASGGNYEQYF. The CDR3 DNA sequence: TGTGCCAGCAGCTTGGCTTCGGGGGGTAACTACGAGCAGTACTTC. The full variable domain, with the rest looked up from reference TRBV5-4 and TRBJ2-7, is ETGVTQSPTHLIKTRGQQVTLRCSSQSGHNTVSWYQQALGQGPQFIFQYYREEENGRGNFPPRFSGLQFPNYSSELNVNALELDDSALYLCASSLASGGNYEQYFGPGTRLTVT.

The V and J genes are TRBV5-4 and TRBJ2-5; 14 bases fit TRBD2. Germline CDR1 is SGHNT and CDR2 is YYREEE (reference sequence). Trimming took 4 bases from V and 5 from J; bases not matched to a gene: 7. This CDR3 is 16 amino acids long. CDR3 sequence reads: CASSPGTSGSRETQYF. For the CDR3, the DNA is TGTGCCAGCAGCCCTGGGACTAGCGGGAGCCGGGAGACCCAGTACTTC.

The rearrangement joins TRBV20-1 to TRBJ2-5, with TRBD2 as a possible D gene (6 bases). V was clipped by 3 bases and J by 2 bases, with 13 bases between them. This CDR3 is built from 14 residues. Looked up from germline, CDR1 is DFQATT and CDR2 is SNEGSKA (reference sequence). Here the CDR3 DNA reads TGCAGTGCTAGGGTTGCGGGACGACAAGAGACCCAGTACTTC. Its protein is CSARVAGRQETQYF.

The J gene is TRBJ1-5, the V gene TRBV30, with D perhaps matching TRBD1 (5 bases). This CDR3 is built from 12 residues. V lost 1 base and J 7 bases, leaving 8 bases between the germline ends. CDR1 and CDR2 (germline): GTSNPN, SVGIG (reference sequence). Here the CDR3 reads CAWSDRDQPQHF. The CDR3 DNA reads TGTGCCTGGAGTGACCGGGACCAGCCCCAGCATTTT.

Remarks on this clonotype: The junction departs from germline at one end; a sequencing error may be responsible. The V and J genes are TRBV7-7 and TRBJ2-1; D is tentatively TRBD1 or TRBD2 (6 bases each). The CDR3 totals 15 residues. Germline V lookup: CDR1 SSHAT, CDR2 FNYEAQ (reference sequence). CDR3 loop: CASSLGGSRNNEQFF. CDR3 sequence (DNA): TGTGCTAGCAGCTTAGGGGGGAGTCGGAACAATGAGCAGTTCTTC.

This clonotype came up once. The chain is built from TRBV5-5 and TRBJ2-6, with 10 positions matching TRBD1. The CDR3 extends over 19 amino acids. V shed 0 bases and J 0 bases; nucleotides not matched to a gene: 6. CDR1 is SGHKS, CDR2 YYEKEE, per germline (reference sequence). The CDR3, as DNA: TGTGCCAGCAGCTTGGTAGGGACAGGGGACTCCTCTGGGGCCAACGTCCTGACTTTC. The encoded protein is CASSLVGTGDSSGANVLTF.

J is TRBJ2-2 and V is TRBV20-1; D is uncertain. Trimming removed 3 bases from V and 3 bases from J, with 8 bases in between. Germline V CDR1 and CDR2: DFQATT, SNEGSKA (reference sequence). The CDR3 consists of 13 residues. CDR3 nucleotide sequence: TGCAGTGCTAGGCCCCGCCACACCGGGGAGCTGTTTTTT. This gives the protein CSARPRHTGELFF.

CDR3 sequence: CSVETDPYEDTEAFF. The CDR3 bases are TGCAGCGTTGAAACGGACCCTTACGAAGACACTGAAGCTTTCTTT. The chain uses TRBV29-1 and TRBJ1-1, with D uncertain. Germline V gene lookup returns CDR1 SQVTM and CDR2 ANQGSEA. V lost 2 bases and J lost 3, with 16 bases in between. The CDR3 has 15 amino acids. Variable domain in full (rest from reference TRBV29-1 and TRBJ1-1): SAVISQKPSRDICQRGTSLTIQCQVDSQVTMMFWYRQQPGQSLTLIATANQGSEATYESGFVIDKFPISRPNLTFSTLTVSNMSPEDSSIYLCSVETDPYEDTEAFFGQGTRLTVV.

The chain couples TRBV10-3 to TRBJ2-7; no clear D gene. V gave up 0 bases and J gave up 3 bases, with 3 bases separating them. Germline CDR1 and CDR2: ENHRY and SYGVKD. This CDR3 has 12 residues. CDR3 sequence (DNA): TGTGCCATCAGTGAGTCTAACTACGAGCAGTACTTC. Residues: CAISESNYEQYF.